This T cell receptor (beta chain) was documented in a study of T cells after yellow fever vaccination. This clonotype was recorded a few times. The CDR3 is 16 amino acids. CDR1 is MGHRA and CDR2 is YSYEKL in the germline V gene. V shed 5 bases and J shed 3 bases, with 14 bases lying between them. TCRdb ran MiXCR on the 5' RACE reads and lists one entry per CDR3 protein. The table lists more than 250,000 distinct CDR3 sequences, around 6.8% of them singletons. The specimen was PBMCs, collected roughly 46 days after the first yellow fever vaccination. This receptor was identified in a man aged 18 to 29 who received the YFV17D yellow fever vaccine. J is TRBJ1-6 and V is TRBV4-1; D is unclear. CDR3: CASSSRPTDYNSPLHF. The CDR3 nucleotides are TGCGCCAGCAGCTCACGACCGACGGACTATAATTCACCCCTCCACTTT.